The 7 T cell receptor beta chains below were found in one sample sequenced in a study of identical twins. TCRdb analysed the 5' RACE reads with MiXCR anew, one entry per CDR3 protein. The sample consists of 450,000 to 650,000 distinct CDR3 sequences, approximately 16% of them appearing once. These same data were also listed under a study on yellow fever vaccine responses in identical twins.

Sequenced sample: CD4+ T cells sorted from blood. The receptors were sampled from a woman aged 18-29 years in good health.

This clonotype was picked up a small number of times. J is TRBJ2-7 and V is TRBV27, with TRBD1 as a possible D gene (9 bases). V gave up 6 bases and J gave up 7 bases, with 28 bases separating them. Germline V CDR1 and CDR2: MNHEY, SMNVEV (reference sequence). This CDR3 is 17 amino acids long. The CDR3 is CASRSPGGTGLSREQYF. The CDR3 region has the DNA TGTGCCAGCAGATCCCCGGGGGGGACAGGGTTGAGTAGGGAGCAGTACTTC.

This clonotype appeared a few times. This chain connects TRBV12-3 or TRBV12-4 to TRBJ1-3, with a weak D call TRBD1 (6 bases). The CDR3 is 18 amino acids. Trimming pared 5 bases from V and 1 base from J, leaving 21 bases between. CDR3 sequence (DNA): TGTGCCAGCAGTCCGCGCGGGGGGCGGCTATTTTCTGGAAACACCATATATTTT. Translated: CASSPRGGRLFSGNTIYF.

The J gene is TRBJ2-7, the V gene TRBV10-3; a possible D gene is TRBD1 (5 bases). The germline V gene has CDR1 ENHRY and CDR2 SYGVKD. This CDR3 has 13 amino acids. V was cut by 6 bases and J by 3 bases, with 12 bases left in between. CDR3 loop: CAIRTTGNYEQYF. CDR3 nucleotide sequence: TGTGCCATCAGAACTACAGGTAACTACGAGCAGTACTTC.

The genes are TRBV9 and TRBJ2-5; D not certain. The CDR3 contains 14 residues. Between the trimmed V and J ends, which lost 0 bases and 5 bases, there was a span of 11 bases. Per germline, CDR1 SGDLS and CDR2 YYNGEE. The CDR3 DNA sequence: TGTGCCAGCAGCGTAGGCCCAGGTCAGGAGACCCAGTACTTC. Translating gives CASSVGPGQETQYF. Drawing the rest from reference TRBV9 and TRBJ2-5, the complete variable domain is DSGVTQTPKHLITATGQRVTLRCSPRSGDLSVYWYQQSLDQGLQFLIQYYNGEERAKGNILERFSAQQFPDLHSELNLSSLELGDSALYFCASSVGPGQETQYFGPGTRLLVL.

In its sample, this clonotype was seen a few times. The V call is TRBV6-5, the J call TRBJ2-4; no reliable D call. This CDR3 region has 12 residues. Deletions cut 4 bases from V and 16 bases from J, with 17 bases between. CDR1 is MNHEY and CDR2 is SVGAGI in the germline V gene. CDR3 sequence: CASSSSRGSEYF. In DNA form, the CDR3 reads TGTGCCAGCAGTTCATCCCGTGGATCAGAATACTTC.

This clonotype was seen a few times. This chain uses TRBV29-1 with TRBJ1-1; 7 nucleotides match TRBD1. Germline values: CDR1 SQVTM, CDR2 ANQGSEA. The CDR3 length is 12 residues. The J segment lost 5 bases and the V segment lost 5 bases, leaving 5 bases of the junction unmatched. CDR3 in DNA: TGCAGCGTTCAGGGGGACACGACTGAAGCTTTCTTT. Its protein is CSVQGDTTEAFF.

The rearrangement uses TRBV10-3 and TRBJ2-5; weak D call: TRBD1 (5 bases). V gave up 4 bases and J gave up 2 bases, with 11 bases separating them. Looked up from germline, CDR1 is ENHRY and CDR2 is SYGVKD. The CDR3 runs to 14 residues. The CDR3 bases are TGTGCCATCAGTGTAGGGGCGATTCAAGAGACCCAGTACTTC. It codes for CAISVGAIQETQYF.